This T cell receptor beta chain came from a study of identical twins. This clonotype was detected many times. TCRdb independently ran MiXCR on the 5' RACE reads; one entry per CDR3 protein. The repertoire holds roughly 220,000 distinct CDR3 sequences, 6.5% seen once, with roughly 15% in the top ten. Separately, the same data were catalogued under a study of T cells expressing NK-cell markers.

The TCR originated in a woman under 30 in good health. The sequenced sample was CD8+ T cells sorted from blood.

This CDR3 reads CASSPGFDYEQYF. The CDR3 coding sequence is TGTGCCAGCAGTCCGGGGTTCGACTACGAGCAGTACTTC. The chain has TRBV7-9 and TRBJ2-7, with D tentatively TRBD2 (5 bases). There are 13 residues in the CDR3. Trimming took off 6 bases at V and 3 bases at J, with 12 bases between the two ends. The germline V gene has CDR1 SEHNR and CDR2 FQNEAQ (reference sequence).